These T cell receptor beta chains were read from a single sample in a study of shared clonotypes between healthy human individuals. Assay used: immunoSEQ multiplex PCR; TCRdb lists only in-frame clones, some missing. The table includes 2 million to 2.5 million clones, approximately 96% detected once. Sequencing was performed on naive CD4+ T cells sorted from blood. These TCRs come from a man between 18 and 29 years old in good health. Each CDR3 is given with its conserved first and last residue. The D gene is left open where the match is weak. Where a row states a size, it is once, few, many or the class of an expanded clone; other rows omit it.

v_call	j_call	clone_size	d_call	cdr3_nt	cdr3_aa
TRBV7-2	TRBJ2-2	NA	TRBD2	TGTGCCAGCAGCCCGACTAGCGGGAGAAAAAGCGGGGAGCTGTTTTTT	CASSPTSGRKSGELFF
TRBV18	TRBJ2-3	NA	NA	TGTGCCAGCTCACCAGGGGGCACGACAGATACGCAGTATTTT	CASSPGGTTDTQYF
TRBV19	TRBJ2-3	NA	TRBD2	TGTGCCAGTAGCCGTTCTAGCGGGAGTAAGACAGATACGCAGTATTTT	CASSRSSGSKTDTQYF
TRBV2	TRBJ2-2	NA	TRBD1	TGTGCCAGCAGGGACAGGGGGCCCGGGGAGCTGTTTTTT	CASRDRGPGELFF
TRBV30	TRBJ1-5	NA	TRBD1	TGTGCCTGGAGCCCCGGACAGGGTAAACAGCCCCAGCATTTT	CAWSPGQGKQPQHF
TRBV11-2	TRBJ2-5	NA	NA	TGTGCCAGCAGCCAAATATGGGACACAAAACCAGCGTACCAAGAGACCCAGTACTTC	CASSQIWDTKPAYQETQYF
TRBV6-1	TRBJ2-5	once	NA	TGTGCCAGCAGTGAATTTGGGAACCAAGAGACCCAGTACTTC	CASSEFGNQETQYF
TRBV4-3	TRBJ2-6	NA	NA	TGCGCCAGCAGCCAAGATCGAGGGTTGGGGGCCAACGTCCTGACTTTC	CASSQDRGLGANVLTF
TRBV28	TRBJ1-5	NA	NA	TGTGCCAGTTGGGGGCTGCAAAATCAGCCCCAGCATTTT	CASWGLQNQPQHF
TRBV11-2	TRBJ2-5	NA	NA	TGTGCCAGCAGCTTACAGGGGCGTATACAAGAGACCCAGTACTTC	CASSLQGRIQETQYF
TRBV9	TRBJ1-2	NA	NA	TGTGCCAGCAGCGTAGCAGGGTGGGGCTACACCTTC	CASSVAGWGYTF
TRBV28	TRBJ1-1	NA	TRBD1	TGTGCCAGCAGTTTAAGGGGGCTTGAAGCTTTCTTT	CASSLRGLEAFF
TRBV9	TRBJ2-3	NA	NA	TGTGCCAGCAGCCCTTATAGCACAGATACGCAGTATTTT	CASSPYSTDTQYF
TRBV23-1	TRBJ1-5	NA	NA	TGCGCCAGCAGTCAACCCCCCCTGCGGGGGGCCGGTCAGCCCCAGCATTTT	CASSQPPLRGAGQPQHF
TRBV6-1	TRBJ2-4	NA	TRBD1	TGTGCCAGCAGTGGATTGACAGGGGGGTCAAACATTCAGTACTTC	CASSGLTGGSNIQYF
TRBV5-1	TRBJ2-7	NA	TRBD1	TGCGCCAGCAGCTCGGGACAGGGGCATTGGGAGCAGTACTTC	CASSSGQGHWEQYF
TRBV19	TRBJ2-5	NA	TRBD2	TGTGCCAGTAGTTTATGGGGGGGACCTACGTACCAAGAGACCCAGTACTTC	CASSLWGGPTYQETQYF
TRBV2	TRBJ1-5	NA	NA	TGTGCCAGCAGTGAATCACGGCCGGGGCCCCAGCATTTT	CASSESRPGPQHF
TRBV9	TRBJ2-1	NA	TRBD2	TGTGCCAGCAGCTCAGCGGGGGGGACTACTAATGAGCAGTTCTTC	CASSSAGGTTNEQFF
TRBV7-8	TRBJ2-3	NA	NA	TGTGCCACCCACATGGGGACCACCGCAGATACGCAGTATTTT	CATHMGTTADTQYF
TRBV28	TRBJ1-2	few	NA	TGTGCCAGCAGTTTAGGGGGGTATGGCTACACCTTC	CASSLGGYGYTF
TRBV11-3	TRBJ2-2	NA	TRBD2	TGTGCCAGCAGCTCCGAAGCGGGGGCGAACACCGGGGAGCTGTTTTTT	CASSSEAGANTGELFF
TRBV30	TRBJ2-1	NA	NA	TGTGCCTGGGCAAAACCGGGTGAAACGTTCTTC	CAWAKPGETFF
TRBV6-6	TRBJ1-6	NA	NA	TGTGCCAGCAGTTACTCGGGGGGGCGTGATTCACCCCTCCACTTT	CASSYSGGRDSPLHF
TRBV6-1	TRBJ1-2	NA	TRBD1	TGTGCCAGCAGGAGCCTCGGGACAGCTCGGGATAACACCTTC	CASRSLGTARDNTF
TRBV10-3	TRBJ2-1	NA	NA	TGTGCCATCAGTGAGCGAGCGGGTGGCTACAATGAGCAGTTCTTC	CAISERAGGYNEQFF
TRBV11-2	TRBJ1-2	once	NA	TGTGCCAGCAGCTTAGTGCCGGGTTTCTATGGCTACACCTTC	CASSLVPGFYGYTF
TRBV4-1	TRBJ2-1	NA	TRBD2	TGCGCCAGCAGCCACAAACCGGGACTAGGATCCTACAATGAGCAGTTCTTC	CASSHKPGLGSYNEQFF
TRBV11-1	TRBJ1-5	NA	NA	TGTGCCAGCAGCAAACAGGATTTACAGGATCAGCCCCAGCATTTT	CASSKQDLQDQPQHF
TRBV28	TRBJ2-7	NA	NA	TGTGCCAGCAGTCGGGGGGCCGCAACCTACGAGCAGTACTTC	CASSRGAATYEQYF
TRBV4-1	TRBJ1-5	NA	NA	TGCGCCAGCAGCCAAGATTTCGCATCTGTGAGGGGGCAGCCCCAGCATTTT	CASSQDFASVRGQPQHF
TRBV30	TRBJ1-1	NA	NA	TGTGCCTGGGGAACATGGAACACTGAAGCTTTCTTT	CAWGTWNTEAFF
TRBV11-1	TRBJ1-2	NA	NA	TGTGCCAGCAGCTTAGAAGCGACTTCGAGGTATGGCTACACCTTC	CASSLEATSRYGYTF
TRBV14	TRBJ1-1	NA	TRBD1	TGTGCCAGCAGCCGGGGACAGAAAAACACTGAAGCTTTCTTT	CASSRGQKNTEAFF
TRBV6-6	TRBJ1-1	NA	NA	TGTGCCAGCAGTGTCCGAGGGGCGATCTTTGGGGCTTTCTTT	CASSVRGAIFGAFF
TRBV6-5	TRBJ1-4	NA	TRBD1	TGTGCCAGCAGTACTACCGGGACAGGGCTTCGACTGTTTTTT	CASSTTGTGLRLFF
TRBV5-1	TRBJ2-1	NA	TRBD2	TGCGCCAGCAGCGCTGGGACTAGCGGGGCCTACAATGAGCAGTTCTTC	CASSAGTSGAYNEQFF
TRBV2	TRBJ1-4	NA	NA	TGTGCCAGCACCGACAGGCTAAATGAAAAACTGTTTTTT	CASTDRLNEKLFF
TRBV19	TRBJ2-1	NA	TRBD2	TGTGCCAGTAGTATATCCGGGACTAGCGGCCACAATGAGCAGTTCTTC	CASSISGTSGHNEQFF
TRBV18	TRBJ2-7	NA	NA	TGTGCCAGCTCACCACCCAGGTCCTACGAGCAGTACTTC	CASSPPRSYEQYF
TRBV30	TRBJ1-6	NA	NA	TGTGCCGGACGATCGCCGGAATCTCCCTATAATTCACCCCTCCACTTT	CAGRSPESPYNSPLHF
TRBV28	TRBJ1-2	NA	NA	TGTGCCAGCAGTGGCCGGGGTAACTATGGCTACACCTTC	CASSGRGNYGYTF
TRBV9	TRBJ2-2	few	NA	TGTGCCAGCAGCGTAGCGGACACCGGGGAGCTGTTTTTT	CASSVADTGELFF
TRBV10-3	TRBJ2-5	NA	TRBD2	TGTGCCATCAGTAGGCGGGAGTTGGGCCAAGAGACCCAGTACTTC	CAISRRELGQETQYF
TRBV19	TRBJ2-5	once	TRBD1	TGTGCCAGTAGTACCCACAGGGGTGGCCCTGAGACCCAGTACTTC	CASSTHRGGPETQYF
TRBV2	TRBJ1-5	NA	NA	TGTGCCAGCAGCGGCCATTGGGGAGGGAGCAATCAGCCCCAGCATTTT	CASSGHWGGSNQPQHF
TRBV18	TRBJ1-6	NA	NA	TGTGCCAGCTCACCGTCGGGAAATTCACCCCTCCACTTT	CASSPSGNSPLHF
TRBV7-9	TRBJ1-5	once	NA	TGTGCCAGCAGCTTAGCCGGGGTTCATCAGCCCCAGCATTTT	CASSLAGVHQPQHF
TRBV5-6	TRBJ2-1	NA	TRBD2	TGTGCCAGCAGCTTGCAACTAGCGGGGGGCCAGGATGAGCAGTTCTTC	CASSLQLAGGQDEQFF
TRBV27	TRBJ2-2	NA	TRBD2	TGTGCCAGCAGTTCGGGACTAGCGGGACTCAGAAACGGGGAGCTGTTTTTT	CASSSGLAGLRNGELFF
TRBV5-1	TRBJ1-1	NA	NA	TGCGCCAGCAGCTTGGAGTCAGGGAGGGTTTCTGAAGCTTTCTTT	CASSLESGRVSEAFF
TRBV4-2	TRBJ2-1	once	NA	TGTGCCAGCAGCCTCCAAGGCAGGAATGAGCAGTTCTTC	CASSLQGRNEQFF
TRBV27	TRBJ2-3	NA	NA	TGTGCCAGCAGTTCTACACTTGTCCCGGGACAGGGCCGGGGGGGTATCGATACGCAGTATTTT	CASSSTLVPGQGRGGIDTQYF
TRBV29-1	TRBJ2-3	NA	TRBD1	TGCAGCGTACGGCGAGGGACAGGGGTGACAGATACGCAGTATTTT	CSVRRGTGVTDTQYF
TRBV30	TRBJ2-5	NA	TRBD2	TGTGCCTGGAGTGTACTAGGGCTAGCGGGTCTGTACCAAGAGACCCAGTACTTC	CAWSVLGLAGLYQETQYF
TRBV28	TRBJ1-2	NA	TRBD1	TGTGCCAGCAGGGAAACAGGGGGCCGGCGTTCAGGCTACACCTTC	CASRETGGRRSGYTF
TRBV27	TRBJ1-4	NA	NA	TGTGCCAGCAGTCCTTCACAGGGTACTAATGAAAAACTGTTTTTT	CASSPSQGTNEKLFF